Included here is one T cell receptor beta chain sequence, with context. Its antigen is undetermined. Treatment noted: around 19 received Ad26.COV2.S at low or high dose, single or two shots; 5 received placebo; per-sample allocation not given. Vaccine and placebo recipients were sampled on day 63 after the first injection. Donor was an adult aged 18-55 years in Boston. This sample is drawn from a study of Ad26.COV2.S vaccination and SARS-CoV-2 variants. Sequencing used immunoSEQ multiplex PCR; TCRdb keeps in-frame clones, though not all of them. The data contain approximately 240,000 clones, 70% to 90% of them singletons. Findings and limits, study-wide: Analyses of TCR breadth and depth may have underestimated total T cell responses. Researchers reported similar non-spike TCR breadth in vaccine and placebo recipients.

The CDR3 is 13 amino acids. Trimming removed 0 bases from V and 3 bases from J, with 3 bases in between. CDR1 and CDR2 (germline): MNHEY, SVGEGT. Source: peripheral blood, taken in a trial of Ad26.COV2.S vaccine versus placebo. This clonotype was sampled from a person aged 18-60 years who received the Ad26.COV2.S COVID-19 vaccine or a placebo. V gene TRBV6-2 or TRBV6-3 combines with J gene TRBJ2-1; unclear D gene. CDR3 residues: CASSYSDYNEQFF. CDR3 bases: TGTGCCAGCAGTTACTCTGACTACAATGAGCAGTTCTTC.